This T cell receptor beta chain was recorded in a study of blood T cell repertoires in COVID-19. Trimming shortened V by 7 bases and J by 4 bases, and 8 bases separated the two germline ends. CDR1 and CDR2 (germline): MNHEY, SVGAGI. There are 13 residues in the CDR3. Profiling relied on immunoSEQ multiplex PCR, and the TCRdb table lists in-frame clones only, not all of them. The sample lists hundreds of thousands of clones, around 87% occurring once. The specimen was PBMCs or T cells enriched from blood (not recorded which). This rearrangement joins TRBV6-5 to TRBJ1-6; no clear D. This clonotype was obtained from a man aged 40-50 years in a cohort exposed to, infected with or recovered from COVID-19 (not recorded which). CDR3 residues: CASKLMYNSPLHF. The CDR3 bases are TGTGCCAGCAAGCTCATGTATAATTCACCCCTCCACTTT.